This TCR beta chain was documented in a study of control samples from healthy donors and cancer patients. Clones were sequenced by immunoSEQ multiplex PCR, and TCRdb holds only the in-frame ones, with some missing. Seen here are some 150,000 clones, roughly 90% observed once, and the top ten hold about 4.9%. This clone has at least ten counts. With V trimmed by 0 bases and J by 5 bases, 5 bases remained unmatched. The CDR3 sequence is 15 residues long. The V gene's germline CDR1 is GTSNPN and CDR2 SVGIG (reference sequence). This sequence was found in a man younger than 45 in good health. The chain employs TRBV30 and TRBJ2-2, with 8 bases identical to TRBD1. Sequencing input: blood. CDR3 nucleotide sequence: TGTGCCTGGAGTGTGCAGGGGGCTGATACCGGGGAGCTGTTTTTT. Translated, it gives CAWSVQGADTGELFF.